The 25 T cell receptor beta chains below all came from one sample that was sequenced in a study of blood T cell repertoires in COVID-19. TCRdb's table, derived via immunoSEQ multiplex PCR, lists solely in-frame clones and lacks some. The sample lists tens of thousands of clones; roughly 89% were seen once. The sequenced sample was peripheral blood. These receptors came from a woman over 75 with active or convalescent COVID-19.

The chain joins TRBV6-5 to TRBJ2-2; tentatively, D is TRBD1 (6 bases). CDR3 length: 16 amino acids. Germline CDR1 MNHEY, CDR2 SVGAGI. Trimming shortened V by 4 bases and J by 4 bases, and 16 bases separated the two germline ends. CDR3 bases: TGTGCCAGCAGTTCTTTCACTAACAGGGCCACCGGGGAGCTGTTTTTT. Protein sequence: CASSSFTNRATGELFF.

The chain combines TRBV4-1 with TRBJ2-7; a weak D match, TRBD1 (6 bases). The V gene's germline CDR1 is MGHRA and CDR2 YSYEKL. This CDR3 is built from 17 residues. V shed 1 base and J shed 6 bases, with 22 bases lying between them. Here the CDR3 DNA reads TGCGCCAGCAGCCAAGGTCTACTTGGCCAGCCAGGGGCCGAGCAGTACTTC. Protein: CASSQGLLGQPGAEQYF.

V and J are TRBV28 and TRBJ2-2, with D possibly TRBD1 on 5 matching bases. The CDR3 sequence is 16 residues long. Per the germline V gene, CDR1 is MDHEN and CDR2 is SYDVKM. The V end was cut by 6 bases, the J end by 5 bases, with 19 bases between. CDR3 coding DNA: TGTGCCAGCAGATCGTGGGGCAAGCGAACGACCGGGGAGCTGTTTTTT. Protein sequence: CASRSWGKRTTGELFF.

The V gene is TRBV3-1 (or the pseudogene TRBV3-2), the J gene TRBJ2-7; perhaps TRBD1 as D (6 bases). Germline loops: CDR1 LGHDT, CDR2 YNNKEL (reference sequence). Trimming removed 1 base at V and 1 base at J, with 8 bases between. The CDR3 consists of 14 residues. CDR3 DNA sequence: TGTGCCAGCAGCCAAGTCCAGGGGTCCTACGAGCAGTACTTC. Translated, it gives CASSQVQGSYEQYF.

The rearrangement links TRBV9 to TRBJ1-1; no clear D. Germline values: CDR1 SGDLS, CDR2 YYNGEE. The CDR3 consists of 14 residues. V lost 4 bases and J 0 bases, leaving 10 bases between the germline ends. CDR3 DNA: TGTGCCAGCAGCTCAGGTACCATGAACACTGAAGCTTTCTTT. It is translated as CASSSGTMNTEAFF.

The chain uses TRBV5-1 and TRBJ2-5; 7 bases agree with TRBD2. This CDR3 region has 14 residues. Germline loops: CDR1 SGHRS, CDR2 YFSETQ. V lost 0 bases to trimming and J lost 4 bases; unmatched junction nucleotides: 3. The CDR3 coding sequence is TGCGCCAGCAGCTTGGGCCTAGCGGCAGAGACCCAGTACTTC. It translates to CASSLGLAAETQYF.

The V call is TRBV4-3, the J call TRBJ2-3; weak D call: TRBD2 (5 bases). CDR3 length equals 13 residues. From germline, CDR1 is LGHNA and CDR2 YSLEER. Trimming left V 1 base short and J 3 bases short, with 5 bases between. The CDR3 coding sequence is TGCGCCAGCAGCCAAGGGAGGACAGATACGCAGTATTTT. Translated: CASSQGRTDTQYF.

J is TRBJ2-4 and V is TRBV15; a weak D match, TRBD1 (6 bases). V lost 1 base and J 6 bases, leaving 19 bases between the germline ends. CDR3 length equals 17 residues. Germline CDR1 and CDR2: LNHNV and YYDKDF (reference sequence). In DNA, the CDR3 is TGTGCCACCAGCAGAGTAAATTATGGGGGCGAGGGAAACATTCAGTACTTC. This gives the protein CATSRVNYGGEGNIQYF.

This chain links TRBV5-4 with TRBJ2-5; 8 bases match TRBD1. Germline CDR1 SGHNT, CDR2 YYREEE (reference sequence). V lost 0 bases and J lost 0; bases outside the gene matches: 4. The CDR3 has 16 residues. The chain's CDR3 is CASSLARDRYQETQYF. The CDR3 DNA is TGTGCCAGCAGCTTGGCGCGGGACAGGTACCAAGAGACCCAGTACTTC.

The rearrangement joins TRBV10-3 to TRBJ1-1; TRBD1 is a possible D gene (6 bases). V was cut by 6 bases and J by 3 bases, with 14 bases left in between. The CDR3 is 14 residues long. Germline loops: CDR1 ENHRY, CDR2 SYGVKD. The CDR3 here is CAIRWTVLDTEAFF. In DNA, the CDR3 is TGTGCCATCAGATGGACAGTCCTGGACACTGAAGCTTTCTTT.

The DNA of the CDR3 is TGTGCCAGCAGCCAAGAAATCGTAACAGGGGGCGATCAGCCCCAGCATTTT. Protein sequence: CASSQEIVTGGDQPQHF. The chain links TRBV3-1 (or the pseudogene TRBV3-2) to TRBJ1-5, with TRBD1 identical over 9 bases. From germline, CDR1 is LGHDT and CDR2 YNNKEL (reference sequence). With V trimmed by 0 bases and J by 5 bases, 8 bases remained unmatched. The CDR3 runs to 17 residues.

The sample holds one count of this clone. The chain uses TRBV4-1 and TRBJ1-5, with D maybe TRBD1 (5 bases). V was shortened by 2 bases and J by 2 bases, with 22 bases between the two germline ends. The length of the CDR3 is 19 residues. Looked up from germline, CDR1 is MGHRA and CDR2 is YSYEKL. CDR3 region: CASSQPGSGGGNGNQPQHF. In DNA form, the CDR3 reads TGCGCCAGCAGCCAACCGGGATCGGGGGGAGGAAACGGCAATCAGCCCCAGCATTTT.

V usage is TRBV27 and J usage is TRBJ1-5, with D perhaps TRBD1 (6 bases). This CDR3 has 16 residues. Trimming left V 5 bases short and J 4 bases short, with 18 bases between. Germline V lookup: CDR1 MNHEY, CDR2 SMNVEV (reference sequence). CDR3 bases: TGTGCCAGCAGTACATTAGGGCAGGGGATGAATCAGCCCCAGCATTTT. It translates to CASSTLGQGMNQPQHF.

V is TRBV5-4 and J is TRBJ1-1; D is ambiguous. CDR3 length: 13 amino acids. The V gene lost 6 bases and the J gene lost 6 bases, with 15 bases spanning the gap. In germline, CDR1 is SGHNT, CDR2 YYREEE (reference sequence). The CDR3 nucleotides read TGTGCCAGCAACGAGGGAGAACGCCCTGAAGCTTTCTTT. Residues: CASNEGERPEAFF.

This clone was seen a handful of times. This rearrangement joins TRBV30 to TRBJ1-6; D not resolved. There are 11 residues in the CDR3. The V and J ends lost 5 bases and 6 bases respectively, with 5 bases between them. Germline CDR1 is GTSNPN and CDR2 is SVGIG (reference sequence). The CDR3: CAWGSNSPLHF. The CDR3 DNA is TGTGCCTGGGGCTCTAATTCACCCCTCCACTTT.

The CDR3 DNA follows: TGCGCCAGCAGCCCAAAGACAGGAATGAACACTGAAGCTTTCTTT. Its translation is CASSPKTGMNTEAFF. This chain connects TRBV5-1 to TRBJ1-1; D might be TRBD1 (6 bases). The CDR3 consists of 15 residues. V lost 4 bases to trimming and J lost 0 bases, with 13 bases between them. CDR1 and CDR2 (germline): SGHRS, YFSETQ.

This chain connects TRBV5-8 to TRBJ2-2; 7 bases align to TRBD1. This CDR3 has 16 residues. V lost 5 bases, J lost 5 bases, and 12 bases stayed unmatched. Germline assignment: CDR1 SGHTS and CDR2 YDEGEE. CDR3: CASRPNRGPETGELFF. In DNA, the CDR3 is TGTGCCAGCAGGCCGAACAGGGGCCCGGAGACCGGGGAGCTGTTTTTT.

V gene TRBV4-2 combines with J gene TRBJ1-3; D is unclear. This CDR3 comprises 14 residues. Germline V gene lookup returns CDR1 LGHNA and CDR2 YNFKEQ. V lost 4 bases and J lost 2, with 9 bases in between. In nucleotides, the CDR3 is TGTGCCAGCAGCCTCTCCGGGGCTGGAAACACCATATATTTT. Translating it yields CASSLSGAGNTIYF.

V gene TRBV6-5 combines with J gene TRBJ2-6, with no clear D. The CDR3 covers 13 residues. CDR1 MNHEY and CDR2 SVGAGI come from the germline V gene. V was trimmed by 6 bases and J by 2 bases, leaving 5 bases between them. CDR3 in amino acids: CASRVAGANVLTF. CDR3 DNA: TGTGCCAGCAGGGTAGCTGGGGCCAACGTCCTGACTTTC.

The chain has TRBV19 and TRBJ1-5; the match to TRBD1 covers 8 bases. V shed 6 bases and J 6 bases; nucleotides not matched to a gene: 10. Per germline, CDR1 LNHDA and CDR2 SQIVND (reference sequence). CDR3 length: 15 amino acids. CDR3 residues: CASRSSQGAGQPQHF. Written as DNA, the CDR3 is TGTGCCAGTAGATCGTCGCAGGGGGCAGGTCAGCCCCAGCATTTT.

J is TRBJ2-7 and V is TRBV5-5; 7 positions match TRBD1. This CDR3 comprises 16 residues. V gave up 5 bases and J gave up 3 bases; unmatched junction bases: 14. Germline CDR1 SGHKS, CDR2 YYEKEE (reference sequence). The CDR3 region is CASRSGVRDSYYEQYF. The CDR3 nucleotides read TGTGCCAGCAGGTCGGGCGTTCGGGACAGCTACTACGAGCAGTACTTC. Full variable domain (missing parts from reference TRBV5-5 and TRBJ2-7): DAGVTQSPTHLIKTRGQQVTLRCSPISGHKSVSWYQQVLGQGPQFIFQYYEKEERGRGNFPDRFSARQFPNYSSELNVNALLLGDSALYLCASRSGVRDSYYEQYFGPGTRLTVT.

J is TRBJ2-7 and V is TRBV5-1, with no clear D. Germline V gene data show CDR1 as SGHRS and CDR2 as YFSETQ. V was shortened by 0 bases and J by 2 bases, with 9 bases between the two germline ends. The CDR3 has 14 amino acids. The CDR3 loop is CASSLGLPTYEQYF. CDR3 sequence (DNA): TGCGCCAGCAGCTTGGGACTGCCAACCTACGAGCAGTACTTC.

The chain's CDR3 is CASSQMANTDTQYF. The CDR3 DNA follows: TGCGCCAGCAGCCAAATGGCCAACACAGATACGCAGTATTTT. The rearrangement links TRBV4-1 to TRBJ2-3, with D unclear. CDR1 and CDR2 (germline): MGHRA, YSYEKL. Trimming shortened V by 2 bases and J by 2 bases, and 8 bases separated the two germline ends. CDR3 size: 14 residues.

This clone was recorded only once. CDR3 DNA sequence: TGTGCCAGTAGTATCCGGCGGAGCCCACTCGGACAGGGCGGGGACTATGGCTACACCTTC. It codes for CASSIRRSPLGQGGDYGYTF. The chain recombines TRBV19 with TRBJ1-2; 8 nucleotides match TRBD1. Looked up from germline, CDR1 is LNHDA and CDR2 is SQIVND (reference sequence). CDR3 length: 20 amino acids. J was trimmed by 3 bases and V by 3 bases; bases with no gene match: 21.

The chain uses TRBV4-2 and TRBJ1-5, with D unclear. Germline CDR1 LGHNA, CDR2 YNFKEQ. The CDR3 is 15 amino acids. V gave up 3 bases and J gave up 0 bases, with 9 bases separating them. Here the CDR3 DNA reads TGTGCCAGCAGCCAGAGACATAATAGCAATCAGCCCCAGCATTTT. The encoded protein is CASSQRHNSNQPQHF.